This T cell receptor (beta chain) was sequenced during a study of T cell clonality in common variable immunodeficiency. Overall study results and limits: Fewer deletions and N-nucleotide insertions were reportedly seen in common variable immunodeficiency TCR beta sequences.

This clone was recorded many times. Its specificity is not known. Read data end 3 residues before the CDR3 end; the end is taken from the germline J gene. Control and CVID samples contributed equal amounts of genomic DNA. Clones were sequenced by immunoSEQ multiplex PCR, and TCRdb holds only the in-frame ones, with some missing. In total the sample includes 28,000 or so clones, none of them seen once. CDR1 is KGHSH, CDR2 LQKENI, per germline. Germline trimming cut 4 bases from V and 8 bases from J; bases unmatched to any gene: 2. The length of the CDR3 is 13 residues. Sequencing was performed on peripheral blood mononuclear cells. The sequence came from a human donor with common variable immunodeficiency. This rearrangement joins TRBV18 to TRBJ2-4, with TRBD1 matching 10 bases. The covered CDR3 bases are TGTGCCAGCTCACTTGGGACAGGGGACATT. Its protein is CASSLGTGDI. The full CDR3 sequence reads CASSLGTGDIQYF.